This T cell receptor beta chain was found in a study of T cells after yellow fever vaccination. For the study at large: By means of CD3, CD45RA, CCR7 and CD95, the EM, EMRA, CM and Tscm memory subsets were sorted. Any fraction with a low cell number was prepared using SMART-Seq v4 Ultra Low Input.

The CDR3 is 15 residues long. V dropped 4 bases and J dropped 5 bases, with 15 bases sitting between them. Per germline, CDR1 SGHRS and CDR2 YFSETQ. MiXCR, run by TCRdb on the 5' RACE reads, gives a single entry per CDR3 protein. The sample consists of approximately 58,000 distinct CDR3 sequences, around 6.1% of them appearing once. Study-wide points: Relatively few clonotypes were ones that appeared in both CD4 and CD8 compartments.

This TCR was sampled from a man aged 18 to 29 who received the YFV17D yellow fever vaccine. The V gene is TRBV5-1, the J gene TRBJ2-2, with D unresolved. The input for sequencing was PBMCs, either bulk or a sorted T-cell subset (CD4+, CD8+, memory, or dextramer-sorted; not recorded which), taken on the day of the yellow fever booster vaccination. The CDR3 sequence: CASSPGDPRTGELFF. The CDR3 coding sequence is TGCGCCAGCAGCCCCGGCGACCCGAGAACCGGGGAGCTGTTTTTT.